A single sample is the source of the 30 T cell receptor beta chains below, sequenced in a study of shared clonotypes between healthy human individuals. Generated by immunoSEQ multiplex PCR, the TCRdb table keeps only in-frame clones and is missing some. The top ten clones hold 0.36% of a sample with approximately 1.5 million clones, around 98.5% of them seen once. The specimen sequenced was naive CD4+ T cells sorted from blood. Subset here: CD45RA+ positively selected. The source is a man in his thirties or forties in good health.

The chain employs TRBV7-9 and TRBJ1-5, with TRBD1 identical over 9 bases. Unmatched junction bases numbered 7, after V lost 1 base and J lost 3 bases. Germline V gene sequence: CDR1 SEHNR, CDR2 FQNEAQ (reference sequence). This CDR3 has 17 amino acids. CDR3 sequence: CASSLGVGDRVNQPQHF. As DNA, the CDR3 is TGTGCCAGCAGCTTAGGCGTTGGGGACAGGGTCAATCAGCCCCAGCATTTT.

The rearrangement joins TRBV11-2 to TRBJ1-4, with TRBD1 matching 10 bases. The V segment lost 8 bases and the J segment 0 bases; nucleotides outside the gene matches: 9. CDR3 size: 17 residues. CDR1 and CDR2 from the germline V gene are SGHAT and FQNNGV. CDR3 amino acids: CASDRGLFTATNEKLFF. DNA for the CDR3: TGTGCCAGCGACAGGGGGCTATTTACCGCAACTAATGAAAAACTGTTTTTT.

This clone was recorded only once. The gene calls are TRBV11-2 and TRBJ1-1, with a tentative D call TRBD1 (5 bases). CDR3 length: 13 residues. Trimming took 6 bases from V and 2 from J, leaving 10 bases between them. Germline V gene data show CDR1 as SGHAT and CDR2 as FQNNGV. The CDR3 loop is CASRRGVNTEAFF. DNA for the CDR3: TGTGCCAGCAGACGGGGGGTTAACACTGAAGCTTTCTTT.

CDR3 protein: CASSYSGVGGSQYF. The CDR3, as DNA: TGTGCCAGCAGTTACTCTGGGGTCGGGGGGTCCCAGTACTTC. The chain links TRBV6-5 to TRBJ2-5; 7 bases map to TRBD2. This CDR3 is 14 amino acids long. The ends lost 0 bases at V and 9 bases at J; junction bases unmatched: 7. CDR1 MNHEY and CDR2 SVGAGI come from the germline V gene.

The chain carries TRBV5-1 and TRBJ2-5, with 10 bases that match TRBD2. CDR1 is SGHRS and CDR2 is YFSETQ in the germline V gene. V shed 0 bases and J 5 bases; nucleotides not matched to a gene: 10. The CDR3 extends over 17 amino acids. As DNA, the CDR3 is TGCGCCAGCAGCTTGGACCCAGCGGGAGGGCTGTTGGAGACCCAGTACTTC. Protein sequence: CASSLDPAGGLLETQYF.

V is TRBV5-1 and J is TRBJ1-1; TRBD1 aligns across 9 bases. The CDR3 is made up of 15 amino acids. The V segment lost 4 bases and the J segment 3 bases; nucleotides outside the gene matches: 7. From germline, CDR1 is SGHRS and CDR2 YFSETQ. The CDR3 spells CASSKRTGADTEAFF. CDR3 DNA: TGCGCCAGCAGCAAACGGACAGGGGCGGACACTGAAGCTTTCTTT.

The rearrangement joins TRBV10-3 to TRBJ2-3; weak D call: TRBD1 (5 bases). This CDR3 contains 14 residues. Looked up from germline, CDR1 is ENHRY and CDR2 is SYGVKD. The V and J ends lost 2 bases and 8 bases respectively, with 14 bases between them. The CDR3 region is CAISEGWGPGTQYF. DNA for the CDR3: TGTGCCATCAGTGAGGGGTGGGGCCCAGGTACGCAGTATTTT.

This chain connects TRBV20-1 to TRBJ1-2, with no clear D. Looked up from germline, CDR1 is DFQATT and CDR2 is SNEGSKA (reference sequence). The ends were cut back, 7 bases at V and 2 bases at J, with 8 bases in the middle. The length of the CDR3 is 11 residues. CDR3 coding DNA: TGCAGTGGCCAGCAAAACTATGGCTACACCTTC. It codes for CSGQQNYGYTF.

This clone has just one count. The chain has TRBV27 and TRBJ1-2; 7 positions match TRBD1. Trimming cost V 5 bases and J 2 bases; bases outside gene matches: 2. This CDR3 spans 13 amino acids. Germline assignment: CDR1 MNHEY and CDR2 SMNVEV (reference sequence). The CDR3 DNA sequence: TGTGCCAGCAGTCGGGACAGCAACTATGGCTACACCTTC. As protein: CASSRDSNYGYTF.

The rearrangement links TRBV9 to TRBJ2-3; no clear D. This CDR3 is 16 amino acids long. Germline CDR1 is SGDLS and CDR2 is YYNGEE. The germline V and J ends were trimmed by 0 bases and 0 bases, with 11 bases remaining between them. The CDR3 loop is CASSVDWDPSTDTQYF. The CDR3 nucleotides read TGTGCCAGCAGCGTAGATTGGGATCCTAGCACAGATACGCAGTATTTT.

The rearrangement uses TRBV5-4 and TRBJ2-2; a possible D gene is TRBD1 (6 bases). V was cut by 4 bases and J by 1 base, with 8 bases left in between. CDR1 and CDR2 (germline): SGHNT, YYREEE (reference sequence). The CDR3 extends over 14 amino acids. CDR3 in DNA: TGTGCCAGCAGCGCGGACAGGAACACCGGGGAGCTGTTTTTT. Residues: CASSADRNTGELFF.

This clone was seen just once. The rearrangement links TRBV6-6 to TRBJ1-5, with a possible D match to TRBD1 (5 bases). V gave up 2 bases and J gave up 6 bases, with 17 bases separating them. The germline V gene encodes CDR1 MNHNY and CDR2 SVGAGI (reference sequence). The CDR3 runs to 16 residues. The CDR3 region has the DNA TGTGCCAGCAGTTACCCCCAAACGGGACCCACTCAGCCCCAGCATTTT. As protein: CASSYPQTGPTQPQHF.

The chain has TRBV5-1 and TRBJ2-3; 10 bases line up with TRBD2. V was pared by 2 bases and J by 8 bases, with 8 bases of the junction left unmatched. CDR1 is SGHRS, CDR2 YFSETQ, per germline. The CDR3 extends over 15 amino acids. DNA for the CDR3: TGCGCCAGCAGCTTTTCCGGGACTAGCGAGGGTACGCAGTATTTT. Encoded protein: CASSFSGTSEGTQYF.

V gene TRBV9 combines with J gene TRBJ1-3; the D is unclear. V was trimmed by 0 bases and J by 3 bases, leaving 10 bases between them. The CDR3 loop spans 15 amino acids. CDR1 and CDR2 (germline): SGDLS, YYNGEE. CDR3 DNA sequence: TGTGCCAGCAGCGTAGGGGTTCGGGATGGAAACACCATATATTTT. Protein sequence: CASSVGVRDGNTIYF.

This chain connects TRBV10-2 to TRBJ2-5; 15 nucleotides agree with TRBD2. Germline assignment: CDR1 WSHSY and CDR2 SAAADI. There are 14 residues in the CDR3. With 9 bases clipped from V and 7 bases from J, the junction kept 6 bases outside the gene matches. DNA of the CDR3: TGCGCCAGTGGGACTAGCGGGGGGTTGGGGACCCAGTACTTC. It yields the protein CASGTSGGLGTQYF.

The CDR3: CASSPIVERAEQYF. In DNA, the CDR3 is TGTGCCAGCTCACCCATCGTGGAGAGGGCCGAGCAGTACTTC. The chain combines TRBV18 with TRBJ2-7; D is possibly TRBD2 (5 bases). The germline gives CDR1 KGHSH, CDR2 LQKENI. This CDR3 spans 14 amino acids. Between the trimmed V and J ends, which lost 3 bases and 6 bases, there was a span of 15 bases.

CDR3 DNA sequence: TGTGCCAGCAGCCAGGGGGTCTTCCGGACTAATGAAAAACTGTTTTTT. This translates into CASSQGVFRTNEKLFF. The rearrangement uses TRBV5-6 and TRBJ1-4; TRBD1 matches at 7 bases. With 4 bases clipped from V and 2 bases from J, the junction kept 8 bases outside the gene matches. The CDR3 has 16 residues. The V gene's germline CDR1 is SGHDT and CDR2 YYEEEE.

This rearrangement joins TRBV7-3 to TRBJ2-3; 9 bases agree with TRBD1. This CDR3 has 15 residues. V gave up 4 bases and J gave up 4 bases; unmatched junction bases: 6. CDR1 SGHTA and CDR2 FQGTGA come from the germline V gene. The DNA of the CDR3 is TGTGCCAGCAGCTCACCGGGACAGGGAGCAGATACGCAGTATTTT. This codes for CASSSPGQGADTQYF.

CDR3 nucleotide sequence: TGTGCCAGTAGTATAGGAACATCCTCCTGGGTCAATCAGCCCCAGCATTTT. Protein product: CASSIGTSSWVNQPQHF. This rearrangement joins TRBV19 to TRBJ1-5; no clear D gene. Per the germline V gene, CDR1 is LNHDA and CDR2 is SQIVND (reference sequence). The CDR3 extends over 17 amino acids. Trimming stripped 1 base from V and 3 bases from J, with 16 bases between.

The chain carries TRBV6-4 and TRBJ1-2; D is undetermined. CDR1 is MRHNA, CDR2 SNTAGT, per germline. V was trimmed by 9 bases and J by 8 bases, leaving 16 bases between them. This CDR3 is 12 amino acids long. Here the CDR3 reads CARAGGVEGYTF. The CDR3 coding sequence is TGTGCCAGAGCCGGCGGAGTGGAAGGCTACACCTTC.

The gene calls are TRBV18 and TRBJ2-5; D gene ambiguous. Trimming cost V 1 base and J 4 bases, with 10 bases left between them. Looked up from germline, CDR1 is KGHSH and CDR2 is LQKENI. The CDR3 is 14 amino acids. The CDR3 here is CASSPLVGSETQYF. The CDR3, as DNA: TGTGCCAGCTCACCACTTGTAGGGTCAGAGACCCAGTACTTC.

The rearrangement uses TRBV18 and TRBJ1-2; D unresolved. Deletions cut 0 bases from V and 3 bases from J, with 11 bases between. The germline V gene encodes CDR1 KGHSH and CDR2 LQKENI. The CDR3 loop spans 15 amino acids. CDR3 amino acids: CASSPPISGDYGYTF. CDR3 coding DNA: TGTGCCAGCTCACCACCCATCTCGGGTGACTATGGCTACACCTTC. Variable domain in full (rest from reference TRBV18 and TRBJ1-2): NAGVMQNPRHLVRRRGQEARLRCSPMKGHSHVYWYRQLPEEGLKFMVYLQKENIIDESGMPKERFSAEFPKEGPSILRIQQVVRGDSAAYFCASSPPISGDYGYTFGSGTRLTVV.

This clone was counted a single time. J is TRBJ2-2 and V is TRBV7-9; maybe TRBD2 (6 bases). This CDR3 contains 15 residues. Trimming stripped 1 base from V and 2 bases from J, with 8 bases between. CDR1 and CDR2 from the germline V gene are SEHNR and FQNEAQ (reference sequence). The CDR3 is CASSLGGTNTGELFF. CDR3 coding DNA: TGTGCCAGCAGCTTAGGGGGGACTAACACCGGGGAGCTGTTTTTT.

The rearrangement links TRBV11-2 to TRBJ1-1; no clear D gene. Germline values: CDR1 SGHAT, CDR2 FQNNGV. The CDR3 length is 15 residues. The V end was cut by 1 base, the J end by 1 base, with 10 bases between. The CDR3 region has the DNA TGTGCCAGCAGCTTAGTGACGGGCCCGAACACTGAAGCTTTCTTT. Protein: CASSLVTGPNTEAFF.

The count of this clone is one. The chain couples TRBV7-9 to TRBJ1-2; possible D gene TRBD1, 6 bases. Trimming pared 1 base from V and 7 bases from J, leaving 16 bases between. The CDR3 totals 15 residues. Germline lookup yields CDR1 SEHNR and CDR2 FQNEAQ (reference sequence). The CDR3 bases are TGTGCCAGCAGCTTAGTGGACAGTGGCCTCGGTGGCTACACCTTC. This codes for CASSLVDSGLGGYTF. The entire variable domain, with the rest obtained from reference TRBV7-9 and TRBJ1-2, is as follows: DTGVSQNPRHKITKRGQNVTFRCDPISEHNRLYWYRQTLGQGPEFLTYFQNEAQLEKSRLLSDRFSAERPKGSFSTLEIQRTEQGDSAMYLCASSLVDSGLGGYTFGSGTRLTVV.

CDR3 nucleotides: TGTGCCAGCAGTCTTGACCTTGGGCAGGGGGCTGTCGAGCAGTACTTC. It is translated as CASSLDLGQGAVEQYF. V gene TRBV27 combines with J gene TRBJ2-7; 8 nucleotides agree with TRBD1. Trimming cost V 5 bases and J 6 bases; bases outside gene matches: 15. There are 16 residues in the CDR3. Germline CDR1 is MNHEY and CDR2 is SMNVEV (reference sequence).

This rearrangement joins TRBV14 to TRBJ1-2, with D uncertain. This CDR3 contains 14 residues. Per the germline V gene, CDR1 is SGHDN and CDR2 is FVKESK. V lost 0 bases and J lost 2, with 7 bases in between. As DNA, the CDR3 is TGTGCCAGCAGCCAAGACTCTGAGAACTATGGCTACACCTTC. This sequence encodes CASSQDSENYGYTF.

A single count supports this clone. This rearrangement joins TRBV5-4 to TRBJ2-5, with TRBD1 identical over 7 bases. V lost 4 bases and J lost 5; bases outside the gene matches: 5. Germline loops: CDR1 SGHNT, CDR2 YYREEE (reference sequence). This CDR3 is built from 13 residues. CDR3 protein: CASSRQGGETQYF. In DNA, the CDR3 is TGTGCCAGCAGCCGACAGGGCGGGGAGACCCAGTACTTC.

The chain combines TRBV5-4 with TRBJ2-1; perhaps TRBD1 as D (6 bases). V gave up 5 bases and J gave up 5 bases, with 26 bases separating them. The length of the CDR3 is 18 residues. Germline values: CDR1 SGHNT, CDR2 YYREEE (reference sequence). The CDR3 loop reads CASSPLRPGVGVHNEQFF. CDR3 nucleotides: TGTGCCAGCAGTCCCCTACGACCAGGGGTGGGGGTCCACAATGAGCAGTTCTTC.

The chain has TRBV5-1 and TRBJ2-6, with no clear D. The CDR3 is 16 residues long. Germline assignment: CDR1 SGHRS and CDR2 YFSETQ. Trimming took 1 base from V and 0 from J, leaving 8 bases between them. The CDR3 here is CASSLMPSSGANVLTF. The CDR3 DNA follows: TGCGCCAGCAGCTTGATGCCTAGCTCTGGGGCCAACGTCCTGACTTTC.